This T cell receptor beta chain was recovered during a study of T cell responses to AZD1222 COVID-19 vaccine. TCRdb keeps only in-frame clones here, not all; method: immunoSEQ multiplex PCR. This sample has 200,000 or so clones, with roughly 92% found just once. Specimen: peripheral blood, collected on day 0 of AZD1222 vaccination. This receptor was taken from an adult in good health.

The CDR3 loop is CASSSRDWGAGTGELFF. In DNA, the CDR3 is TGTGCCAGCAGCTCCCGGGACTGGGGGGCGGGCACCGGGGAGCTGTTTTTT. This rearrangement joins TRBV7-9 to TRBJ2-2; tentatively, D is TRBD1 or TRBD2 (6 bases each). Germline CDR1 SEHNR, CDR2 FQNEAQ (reference sequence). V was pared by 4 bases and J by 4 bases, with 19 bases between. The CDR3 length is 17 residues.